Each of the 14 T cell receptor beta chains below was sequenced from the same sample in a study of blood T cells in healthy people across ages. For the second PCR, which ran for about 7 to 11 cycles, a sample-barcoded 5' primer and a J-beta primer mix were used. One entry per CDR3 protein, called by TCRdb with MiXCR from the 5' RACE reads. Of hundreds of thousands of distinct CDR3 sequences in the sample, 20% to 30% were seen once. These data also formed part of another study, on T cells of mothers and their children.

Specimen: blood. The origin of the receptors is a boy aged 5-17 years in good health.

The gene calls are TRBV5-1 and TRBJ1-1, with TRBD1 as a possible D gene (5 bases). Germline CDR1 reads SGHRS; CDR2 reads YFSETQ. Trimming removed 4 bases from V and 3 bases from J, with 16 bases in between. CDR3 size: 15 residues. The CDR3 sequence: CASSPGHVADTEAFF. The CDR3 DNA is TGCGCCAGCAGCCCCGGACACGTGGCGGACACTGAAGCTTTCTTT.

This clonotype was found a few times. This rearrangement joins TRBV29-1 to TRBJ2-5; 7 bases map to TRBD2. The tail of the sequence fits TRBJ2-1 better, so the J call may be wrong. This CDR3 comprises 10 residues. Per germline, CDR1 SQVTM and CDR2 ANQGSEA. This CDR3 reads CSVRLADQFF. In DNA, the CDR3 is TGCAGCGTTAGACTAGCAGATCAGTTCTTC.

This clonotype has a handful of counts. CDR3 sequence reads: CASSQVGGEQFF. DNA for the CDR3: TGTGCCAGCAGCCAAGTGGGGGGTGAGCAGTTCTTC. The chain couples TRBV14 to TRBJ2-5, with a weak D call TRBD2 (6 bases). The J call is doubtful: the DNA matches TRBJ2-1 better. Germline V lookup: CDR1 SGHDN, CDR2 FVKESK. The CDR3 extends over 12 amino acids.

On this clonotype itself: At one boundary the junction diverges from the germline segment, which might be a read error. The CDR3 bases are TGCAGTGCTAGACCTCCTCTCTCCGGGACAGCGTTCCTTTTT. Translated, it gives CSARPPLSGTAFLF. The rearrangement joins TRBV20-1 to TRBJ2-3, with 7 bases aligning to TRBD1. CDR3 length: 14 residues. Germline CDR1 DFQATT, CDR2 SNEGSKA (reference sequence).

V is TRBV5-1 and J is TRBJ1-1; D not resolved. This CDR3 is 14 amino acids long. Trimming took off 5 bases at V and 1 base at J, with 12 bases between the two ends. The germline gives CDR1 SGHRS, CDR2 YFSETQ. CDR3 in DNA: TGCGCCAGCAGTTGGGGAGCTTCGAACACTGAAGCTTTCTTT. Its protein product is CASSWGASNTEAFF.

The rearrangement joins TRBV6-5 to TRBJ2-5; 11 nucleotides agree with TRBD1. The trim removed 4 bases at V and 7 bases at J, leaving 8 bases unmatched. This CDR3 comprises 15 residues. Germline V gives CDR1 MNHEY, CDR2 SVGAGI. The CDR3 region is CASSSGTGGYGTQYF. As DNA, the CDR3 is TGTGCCAGCAGTTCCGGGACAGGGGGGTATGGGACCCAGTACTTC.

The rearrangement joins TRBV24-1 to TRBJ2-1; D unresolved. Germline CDR1 is KGHDR and CDR2 is SFDVKD. The CDR3 sequence is 14 residues long. The V end lost 3 bases, the J end lost 0 bases, and 5 bases lay between the germline ends. The CDR3 here is CATSDRDSYNEQFF. DNA of the CDR3: TGTGCCACCAGTGATAGGGACTCCTACAATGAGCAGTTCTTC.

J is TRBJ2-4 and V is TRBV20-1, with D possibly matching TRBD1 (6 bases). The V gene's germline CDR1 is DFQATT and CDR2 SNEGSKA (reference sequence). This CDR3 spans 13 amino acids. The V end lost 4 bases, the J end lost 5 bases, and 12 bases lay between the germline ends. CDR3 nucleotides: TGCAGTGCTAATTGGGGGCCAGAAAACATTCAGTACTTC. This encodes CSANWGPENIQYF.

This clonotype was counted only a few times. The rearrangement links TRBV25-1 to TRBJ2-1; a possible D gene is TRBD1 (6 bases). CDR3 length equals 15 residues. CDR1 and CDR2 (germline): MGHDK, SYGVNS. V was trimmed by 1 base and J by 3 bases, leaving 10 bases between them. This CDR3 is CASSESGQFYNEQFF. DNA for the CDR3: TGTGCCAGCAGTGAATCCGGACAGTTCTACAATGAGCAGTTCTTC.

The rearrangement links TRBV5-1 to TRBJ2-5, with 8 bases aligning to TRBD2. The V and J ends lost 4 bases and 0 bases, in that order; junction bases with no gene match: 2. Germline V gene lookup returns CDR1 SGHRS and CDR2 YFSETQ. The CDR3 spans 14 residues. This chain's CDR3 is CASSISGDQETQYF. CDR3 DNA: TGCGCCAGCAGCATTAGCGGGGACCAAGAGACCCAGTACTTC.

V usage is TRBV6-6 and J usage is TRBJ2-7; 7 bases fit TRBD1. This CDR3 comprises 16 residues. Trimming took 6 bases from V and 3 from J; bases not matched to a gene: 14. Germline CDR1 and CDR2: MNHNY and SVGAGI (reference sequence). The CDR3 sequence is CASSREAYRGFYEQYF. The DNA of the CDR3 is TGTGCCAGCAGCCGAGAGGCGTACAGGGGTTTCTACGAGCAGTACTTC.

This clonotype was detected a few times. The rearrangement uses TRBV11-2 and TRBJ1-2, with a possible D match to TRBD1 (5 bases). Germline CDR1 reads SGHAT; CDR2 reads FQNNGV. Trimming cost V 8 bases and J 6 bases, with 10 bases left between them. The length of the CDR3 is 11 residues. CDR3: CASGQGNGYTF. CDR3 nucleotide sequence: TGTGCCAGCGGTCAGGGTAATGGCTACACCTTC.

This sequence joins TRBV12-3 or TRBV12-4 and TRBJ2-1; possible D gene TRBD2, 5 bases. The J call may not be correct, given that the DNA end is closer to TRBJ2-7. This CDR3 spans 13 amino acids. The CDR3 here is CASSFGDPYEQYF. The CDR3 bases are TGTGCCAGCAGTTTCGGGGATCCCTACGAGCAGTACTTC.

The J gene is TRBJ2-7, the V gene TRBV20-1; TRBD2 might be the D (6 bases). V lost 2 bases and J lost 0, with 11 bases in between. Looked up from germline, CDR1 is DFQATT and CDR2 is SNEGSKA (reference sequence). The CDR3 spans 14 residues. The CDR3 coding sequence is TGCAGTGCTAGAATTACCGGGAGCTCCTACGAGCAGTACTTC. Its translation: CSARITGSSYEQYF.